This passage covers 27 T cell receptor beta chains from one sample sequenced in a study of human T cells and chemical hapten exposure. The time point denotes: pre-sensitization, week 0. Treatment indicated: therapeutic diphenylcyclopropenone sensitization with weekly scalp DPC. TCRdb used MiXCR to reprocess the RACE reads, holding one entry per CDR3 protein. Here the sample spans roughly 260,000 distinct CDR3 sequences, about 8.1% being singletons. The specimen was whole blood, collected in connection with sensitization to the hapten diphenylcyclopropenone (DPC). The receptors shown here come from a woman in her 40s with alopecia areata. Some clones in this sample may be carry-over from other donors' samples.

The chain has TRBV20-1 and TRBJ2-7; the D gene is possibly TRBD2 (6 bases). Germline CDR1 reads DFQATT; CDR2 reads SNEGSKA (reference sequence). This CDR3 is built from 13 residues. V was clipped by 7 bases and J by 4 bases, with 17 bases between them. CDR3 DNA sequence: TGCAGTGTCCCGACTAGGGTCCAGTACGAGCAGTACTTC. This gives the protein CSVPTRVQYEQYF.

This clonotype was counted only a few times. At one boundary the junction diverges from the germline segment, which might be a read error. The V and J genes are TRBV5-1 and TRBJ2-7; 8 nucleotides line up with TRBD1. Germline V CDR1 and CDR2: SGHRS, YFSETQ. The CDR3 length is 12 residues. The CDR3 DNA follows: TGCGCCAGTCGACAGGGGTCCTTCGAGCAGTACTTC. Encoded protein: CASRQGSFEQYF.

The chain uses TRBV2 and TRBJ2-7; 8 nucleotides agree with TRBD1. The CDR3 runs 22 residues. J lost 0 bases, V lost 1 base, and 23 bases had no gene match. From germline, CDR1 is SNHLY and CDR2 FYNNEI. The CDR3 DNA follows: TGTGCCAGCAGTGAAGTTCGACGCCTGTACGACAGGGGACCTCAAAGCTCCTACGAGCAGTACTTC. This translates into CASSEVRRLYDRGPQSSYEQYF.

This clonotype was picked up many times. The V and J genes are TRBV5-5 and TRBJ2-1; possible D gene TRBD2, 6 bases. Germline assignment: CDR1 SGHKS and CDR2 YYEKEE (reference sequence). The CDR3 totals 16 residues. V lost 4 bases and J lost 0, with 14 bases in between. For the CDR3, the DNA is TGTGCCAGCAGCCCCCTGGGGCGGGACTCCTACAATGAGCAGTTCTTC. Translation gives CASSPLGRDSYNEQFF.

The chain couples TRBV7-8 to TRBJ1-4, with D possibly being TRBD1 (5 bases). V lost 5 bases, J lost 7 bases, and 11 bases lay in between. Germline CDR1 is SGHVS and CDR2 is FQNEAQ. The CDR3 covers 13 residues. For the CDR3, the DNA is TGTGCCAGCAGCGTGGGACTCCGTGAAAAACTGTTTTTT. Its protein product is CASSVGLREKLFF.

Only a few counts were recorded for this clonotype. The CDR3 protein is CASSPTGSGTEAFF. CDR3 coding DNA: TGCGCCAGCAGCCCGACAGGGTCGGGCACTGAAGCTTTCTTT. The chain is built from TRBV4-1 and TRBJ1-1, with 7 bases lining up with TRBD1. There are 14 residues in the CDR3. Germline CDR1 is MGHRA and CDR2 is YSYEKL. The junction had 6 bases not matched to a gene; V was cut back by 4 bases and J by 4 bases.

Note on this clonotype: The junction and the germline gene differ at one end; a read error may be behind it. This sequence joins TRBV25-1 and TRBJ2-5; D not resolved. The CDR3 sequence is 15 residues long. CDR1 and CDR2 from the germline V gene are MGHDK and SYGVNS. The CDR3 sequence is CASSEYTRTQETEYF. CDR3 bases: TGTGCCAGCAGTGAATATACACGGACCCAAGAGACCGAGTACTTC.

Many counts were recorded for this clonotype. V is TRBV20-1 and J is TRBJ2-4, with 8 bases lining up with TRBD1. The germline V gene encodes CDR1 DFQATT and CDR2 SNEGSKA (reference sequence). The CDR3 contains 14 residues. Trimming took 3 bases from V and 3 from J; bases not matched to a gene: 4. DNA of the CDR3: TGCAGTGCTAGGGACACAGGGGGCAAAAACATTCAGTACTTC. Its translation: CSARDTGGKNIQYF.

Ten or more counts support this clonotype. The chain employs TRBV7-2 and TRBJ2-1; the match to TRBD2 covers 10 bases. V dropped 1 base and J dropped 3; count of bases not matched to a gene: 3. In germline, CDR1 is SGHTA, CDR2 FQGNSA. This CDR3 has 16 residues. CDR3 nucleotide sequence: TGTGCCAGCAGCTTAGAGGCTAGCGGGGGCTACAATGAGCAGTTCTTC. Its translation is CASSLEASGGYNEQFF. The full variable domain, in which reference TRBV7-2 and TRBJ2-1 provide the parts outside the CDR3, is GAGVSQSPSNKVTEKGKDVELRCDPISGHTALYWYRQSLGQGLEFLIYFQGNSAPDKSGLPSDRFSAERTGGSVSTLTIQRTQQEDSAVYLCASSLEASGGYNEQFFGPGTRLTVL.

There are a few counts of this clonotype. This chain uses TRBV5-1 with TRBJ2-1, with D tentatively TRBD2 (6 bases). The CDR3 totals 13 residues. Trimming pared 2 bases from V and 12 bases from J, leaving 15 bases between. Germline V gives CDR1 SGHRS, CDR2 YFSETQ. The chain's CDR3 is CASSFGDSHWQFF. The CDR3 region has the DNA TGCGCCAGCAGCTTTGGGGACTCCCATTGGCAGTTCTTC. The full variable domain, completed using reference TRBV5-1 and TRBJ2-1, is KAGVTQTPRYLIKTRGQQVTLSCSPISGHRSVSWYQQTPGQGLQFLFEYFSETQRNKGNFPGRFSGRQFSNSRSEMNVSTLELGDSALYLCASSFGDSHWQFFGPGTRLTVL.

Of note for this clonotype: One junction end does not reproduce the germline sequence, and a read error may be involved. This chain joins TRBV7-9 and TRBJ2-3, with TRBD2 identical over 13 bases. The CDR3 spans 16 residues. Germline-derived CDR1 and CDR2 are SEHNR and FQNEAQ (reference sequence). The CDR3 protein is CASSIGLAGVGDAQYF. The DNA of the CDR3 is TGTGCCAGCAGCATAGGACTAGCGGGAGTAGGAGATGCGCAGTATTTT.

This clonotype was seen more than once but under ten times. In nucleotides, the CDR3 is TGTGCCAGCAGTCTGGTAGCTAGCAATCAGCCCCAGCATTTT. Translated, it gives CASSLVASNQPQHF. The J gene is TRBJ1-5, the V gene TRBV12-3 or TRBV12-4; D call uncertain. The CDR3 contains 14 residues. Trimming cost V 5 bases and J 0 bases, with 8 bases left between them.

This chain links TRBV4-3 with TRBJ2-7; D perhaps matches TRBD2 (6 bases). The CDR3 spans 15 residues. Germline V gene data show CDR1 as LGHNA and CDR2 as YSLEER. Trimming removed 1 base at V and 9 bases at J, with 19 bases between. The CDR3 reads CASSQGRGTAPRQYF. The CDR3 bases are TGCGCCAGCAGCCAAGGCCGGGGGACGGCCCCGCGGCAGTACTTC.

This clonotype came up a few times. The chain recombines TRBV25-1 with TRBJ1-4; 8 nucleotides match TRBD1. The ends lost 1 base at V and 7 bases at J; junction bases unmatched: 5. Germline CDR1 reads MGHDK; CDR2 reads SYGVNS. The CDR3 runs 15 residues. The CDR3 DNA is TGTGCCAGCAGTGAATGGGCAGGGGGCAGTGAAAAACTGTTTTTT. Protein product: CASSEWAGGSEKLFF.

This sequence joins TRBV29-1 and TRBJ2-2; D is unclear. Germline V gene sequence: CDR1 SQVTM, CDR2 ANQGSEA. The CDR3 is made up of 16 amino acids. Between the trimmed V and J ends, which lost 0 bases and 2 bases, there was a span of 13 bases. CDR3 DNA: TGCAGCGTTGAAGATATGACCCGAGCTAACACCGGGGAGCTGTTTTTT. Its translation is CSVEDMTRANTGELFF.

The CDR3 DNA is TGTGCCACCTGGGGGCGGGCAGCGGGGAATCAGCCCCAGCATTTT. This sequence encodes CATWGRAAGNQPQHF. The rearrangement uses TRBV28 and TRBJ1-5; tentative D call: TRBD1 (6 bases). V was trimmed by 10 bases and J by 4 bases, leaving 20 bases between them. The CDR3 runs to 15 residues. CDR1 is MDHEN, CDR2 SYDVKM, per germline.

The rearrangement uses TRBV4-2 and TRBJ1-4, with D maybe TRBD1 (5 bases). The CDR3 consists of 16 residues. Germline loops: CDR1 LGHNA, CDR2 YNFKEQ. With 0 bases removed from V and 5 bases from J, the gap between germline ends came to 13 bases. The CDR3 DNA is TGTGCCAGCAGCCAAGACCCGTCAGGGCGGAATGAAAAACTGTTTTTT. It encodes CASSQDPSGRNEKLFF.

This chain links TRBV20-1 with TRBJ2-1; D is perhaps TRBD1 or TRBD2 (5 bases each). Germline V gives CDR1 DFQATT, CDR2 SNEGSKA (reference sequence). V lost 5 bases to trimming and J lost 1 base, with 12 bases between them. CDR3 length equals 14 residues. In DNA, the CDR3 is TGCAGTGCTTTCGGGACGGTATCCTACAATGAGCAGTTCTTC. Translated: CSAFGTVSYNEQFF.

Ten or more counts support this clonotype. This chain joins TRBV6-2 or TRBV6-3 and TRBJ2-3; D might be TRBD2 (5 bases). This CDR3 is 15 amino acids long. V was cut by 0 bases and J by 0 bases, with 7 bases left in between. Germline CDR1 MNHEY, CDR2 SVGEGT. The CDR3 reads CASSYSGGSTDTQYF. CDR3 coding DNA: TGTGCCAGCAGTTACTCAGGCGGGAGCACAGATACGCAGTATTTT.

The chain joins TRBV6-2 or TRBV6-3 to TRBJ1-6; D gene uncertain. V lost 2 bases to trimming and J lost 10 bases, with 6 bases between them. Germline assignment: CDR1 MNHEY and CDR2 SVGEGT. The CDR3 runs 12 residues. The CDR3 DNA follows: TGTGCCAGCAGTTACGGCGGGTCACCCCTCCACTTT. As protein: CASSYGGSPLHF.

This clonotype has a count of ten or more. This chain joins TRBV11-1 and TRBJ2-3; tentatively, D is TRBD2 (5 bases). The CDR3 consists of 13 residues. In germline, CDR1 is SGHAT, CDR2 FQDESV (reference sequence). V lost 5 bases, J lost 1 base, and 7 bases lay in between. The DNA of the CDR3 is TGTGCCAGCAGCCTTAGCGGCACAGATACGCAGTATTTT. Protein sequence: CASSLSGTDTQYF.

This clonotype turned up a few times. DNA for the CDR3: TGTGCCAGCAGTCTCCCGGGGGGTTATAATTCACCCCTCCACTTT. This sequence encodes CASSLPGGYNSPLHF. The chain links TRBV6-5 to TRBJ1-6; D perhaps matches TRBD1 (5 bases). Trimming stripped 5 bases from V and 4 bases from J, with 12 bases between. Germline V lookup: CDR1 MNHEY, CDR2 SVGAGI. The CDR3 extends over 15 amino acids.

This clonotype was found many times. V and J are TRBV4-1 and TRBJ1-5, with D possibly TRBD1 on 5 matching bases. The germline V gene has CDR1 MGHRA and CDR2 YSYEKL. Trimming stripped 2 bases from V and 7 bases from J, with 12 bases between. The CDR3 has 14 residues. DNA for the CDR3: TGCGCCAGCAGCCAAAATTTGGGGGACCAGCCCCAGCATTTT. Its translation is CASSQNLGDQPQHF.

The chain links TRBV6-5 to TRBJ2-3; 7 bases line up with TRBD1. Trimming cost V 2 bases and J 6 bases; bases outside gene matches: 11. The CDR3 extends over 16 amino acids. Germline V CDR1 and CDR2: MNHEY, SVGAGI. CDR3 protein: CASSYAGTEAVDTQYF. Here the CDR3 DNA reads TGTGCCAGCAGTTACGCCGGGACAGAGGCAGTGGATACGCAGTATTTT.

This clonotype came up a few times. The V gene is TRBV5-1, the J gene TRBJ2-3; TRBD2 aligns across 12 bases. Trimming took 7 bases from V and 5 from J; bases not matched to a gene: 2. Per the germline V gene, CDR1 is SGHRS and CDR2 is YFSETQ. The CDR3 length is 13 residues. CDR3 amino acids: CASGLAGQDTQYF. The CDR3 bases are TGCGCCAGCGGACTAGCGGGACAAGATACGCAGTATTTT.

The CDR3 nucleotides are TGTGCCACCAGTTTATTCTCTGAGCAGTTCTTC. This encodes CATSLFSEQFF. The chain links TRBV24-1 to TRBJ2-1; no firm D call. V dropped 6 bases and J dropped 9 bases, with 8 bases sitting between them. Germline V lookup: CDR1 KGHDR, CDR2 SFDVKD. This CDR3 region has 11 residues.

The chain is built from TRBV25-1 and TRBJ2-7, with D maybe TRBD1 (5 bases). The ends were cut back, 2 bases at V and 4 bases at J, with 15 bases in the middle. The germline V gene has CDR1 MGHDK and CDR2 SYGVNS. The CDR3 is 15 amino acids. The CDR3 is CASSEDSSFRYEQYF. CDR3 DNA sequence: TGTGCCAGCAGTGAAGACAGTTCTTTCCGATACGAGCAGTACTTC.